A single sample is the source of the 19 T cell receptor beta chains below, sequenced in a study of blood T cell repertoires in COVID-19. Clones were sequenced by immunoSEQ multiplex PCR, and TCRdb holds only the in-frame ones, with some missing. Of approximately 300,000 clones in the sample, over 75% were seen once. The material sequenced was PBMCs or T cells enriched from blood (not recorded which). The source of these receptors is a man aged 30-40 years who had recovered from COVID-19.

The CDR3 is CASSEEGSTEAFF. The CDR3 nucleotides are TGTGCCAGCAGTGAGGAGGGGTCCACTGAAGCTTTCTTT. The chain uses TRBV2 and TRBJ1-1; tentative D call: TRBD1 (5 bases). Trimming pared 3 bases from V and 4 bases from J, leaving 9 bases between. The CDR3 has 13 amino acids. The V gene's germline CDR1 is SNHLY and CDR2 FYNNEI.

This sequence joins TRBV12-5 and TRBJ1-4; D is perhaps TRBD1 (5 bases). The CDR3 runs 16 residues. The V gene's germline CDR1 is LGHNT and CDR2 FRNRAP. The V end lost 0 bases, the J end lost 8 bases, and 16 bases lay between the germline ends. CDR3 nucleotides: TGTGCTAGTGGTTTGGTGTTAGGGGCCCAGTGGGAAAAACTGTTTTTT. The encoded protein is CASGLVLGAQWEKLFF.

The chain recombines TRBV19 with TRBJ2-2; 7 positions agree with TRBD2. Germline lookup yields CDR1 LNHDA and CDR2 SQIVND (reference sequence). The CDR3 length is 13 residues. Losses at the gene ends were 9 bases for V and 1 base for J; bases not matched to a gene: 2. This chain's CDR3 is CASGLVNTGELFF. DNA of the CDR3: TGTGCCAGCGGACTAGTGAACACCGGGGAGCTGTTTTTT.

This clone was counted once. The rearrangement uses TRBV11-1 and TRBJ2-1, with TRBD1 matching over 7 bases. The CDR3 length is 17 residues. The germline V gene has CDR1 SGHAT and CDR2 FQDESV (reference sequence). V dropped 0 bases and J dropped 7; count of bases not matched to a gene: 12. CDR3 protein: CASSLAAGGSLGNEQFF. DNA for the CDR3: TGTGCCAGCAGCTTAGCGGCAGGGGGTTCCCTCGGTAATGAGCAGTTCTTC. Full variable domain (outside the CDR3, taken from reference TRBV11-1 and TRBJ2-1): EAEVAQSPRYKITEKSQAVAFWCDPISGHATLYWYRQILGQGPELLVQFQDESVVDDSQLPKDRFSAERLKGVDSTLKIQPAELGDSAMYLCASSLAAGGSLGNEQFFGPGTRLTVL.

The chain uses TRBV5-1 and TRBJ2-7; D is possibly TRBD1 (6 bases). V was pared by 3 bases and J by 0 bases, with 13 bases between. The germline gives CDR1 SGHRS, CDR2 YFSETQ. The CDR3 is made up of 15 amino acids. The CDR3 is CASSWGQAPSYEQYF. The CDR3 DNA reads TGCGCCAGCAGCTGGGGGCAGGCCCCCTCCTACGAGCAGTACTTC.

The chain combines TRBV5-1 with TRBJ2-7; TRBD1 is a possible D gene (6 bases). Germline V gives CDR1 SGHRS, CDR2 YFSETQ. With 0 bases removed from V and 0 bases from J, the gap between germline ends came to 10 bases. CDR3 length equals 15 residues. Here the CDR3 DNA reads TGCGCCAGCAGCTTGGGACAGGAGAGCTCCTACGAGCAGTACTTC. Translating gives CASSLGQESSYEQYF.

The chain uses TRBV5-6 and TRBJ1-6, with a possible D match to TRBD1 (6 bases). CDR1 is SGHDT, CDR2 YYEEEE, per germline. The CDR3 runs to 17 residues. With 0 bases removed from V and 3 bases from J, the gap between germline ends came to 13 bases. The CDR3 sequence: CASSLAAGVGYNSPLHF. The CDR3 DNA is TGTGCCAGCAGCTTGGCGGCAGGGGTTGGCTATAATTCACCCCTCCACTTT.

V gene TRBV18 combines with J gene TRBJ1-2; maybe TRBD1 (5 bases). CDR3 length: 13 residues. The V end was cut by 5 bases, the J end by 8 bases, with 15 bases between. Germline V gives CDR1 KGHSH, CDR2 LQKENI. The CDR3 region has the DNA TGTGCCAGCTCAACGGGACTTCTCGTCGGCTACACCTTC. Its protein is CASSTGLLVGYTF.

This clone was seen a few times. This chain links TRBV11-2 with TRBJ1-4; D not resolved. V lost 5 bases and J lost 8, with 12 bases in between. Germline V CDR1 and CDR2: SGHAT, FQNNGV. The CDR3 extends over 13 amino acids. As DNA, the CDR3 is TGTGCCAGCAGCCCCGGACTTTACGAAAAACTGTTTTTT. It encodes CASSPGLYEKLFF.

V gene TRBV19 combines with J gene TRBJ2-5; possibly TRBD2 for D (5 bases). The CDR3 sequence is 20 residues long. V shed 3 bases and J shed 2 bases, with 28 bases lying between them. In germline, CDR1 is LNHDA, CDR2 SQIVND (reference sequence). The CDR3 sequence: CASSMGPGVAARDPQETQYF. The CDR3 DNA reads TGTGCCAGTAGTATGGGTCCCGGGGTGGCGGCCAGAGATCCTCAAGAGACCCAGTACTTC. Using reference TRBV19 and TRBJ2-5 for the parts outside the CDR3, the full variable domain is DGGITQSPKYLFRKEGQNVTLSCEQNLNHDAMYWYRQDPGQGLRLIYYSQIVNDFQKGDIAEGYSVSREKKESFPLTVTSAQKNPTAFYLCASSMGPGVAARDPQETQYFGPGTRLLVL.

This clone was recorded a few times. CDR3 sequence: CASSLSIGGVANYGYTF. The DNA of the CDR3 is TGTGCCAGCAGTTTAAGTATTGGAGGGGTAGCTAACTATGGCTACACCTTC. The gene calls are TRBV27 and TRBJ1-2; tentatively, D is TRBD1 (5 bases). V gave up 2 bases and J gave up 0 bases, with 16 bases separating them. Per the germline V gene, CDR1 is MNHEY and CDR2 is SMNVEV (reference sequence). The CDR3 covers 17 residues.

This chain joins TRBV14 and TRBJ1-3; 9 nucleotides line up with TRBD1. V dropped 4 bases and J dropped 3; count of bases not matched to a gene: 10. The V gene's germline CDR1 is SGHDN and CDR2 FVKESK. CDR3 length: 17 residues. The CDR3: CASSLPLQGAFGNTIYF. CDR3 nucleotides: TGTGCCAGCAGCCTCCCTCTACAGGGGGCTTTTGGAAACACCATATATTTT. Complete variable domain (other parts from reference TRBV14 and TRBJ1-3): EAGVTQFPSHSVIEKGQTVTLRCDPISGHDNLYWYRRVMGKEIKFLLHFVKESKQDESGMPNNRFLAERTGGTYSTLKVQPAELEDSGVYFCASSLPLQGAFGNTIYFGEGSWLTVV.

V gene TRBV27 combines with J gene TRBJ1-6; 7 bases align to TRBD1. Germline CDR1 MNHEY, CDR2 SMNVEV (reference sequence). The CDR3 runs to 16 residues. Unmatched junction bases numbered 5, after V lost 3 bases and J lost 3 bases. CDR3: CASSFETGRYNSPLHF. The CDR3, as DNA: TGTGCCAGCAGTTTCGAGACAGGGCGCTATAATTCACCCCTCCACTTT.

The J gene is TRBJ1-1, the V gene TRBV18; 7 bases match TRBD1. The CDR3 has 17 amino acids. The V gene end was trimmed by 2 bases and the J gene end by 0 bases; junction bases not matched to a gene: 9. Germline V gene data show CDR1 as KGHSH and CDR2 as LQKENI. The CDR3 sequence: CASSPMRGTALNTEAFF. In nucleotides, the CDR3 is TGTGCCAGCTCACCAATGAGAGGGACAGCTCTGAACACTGAAGCTTTCTTT.

The V gene is TRBV11-2, the J gene TRBJ2-5, with 11 bases aligning to TRBD1. This CDR3 is 16 amino acids long. The V segment lost 6 bases and the J segment 4 bases; nucleotides outside the gene matches: 10. Germline lookup yields CDR1 SGHAT and CDR2 FQNNGV. The CDR3 DNA reads TGTGCCAGCAGTTCCTTGGACAGGGGGCGAGGAGAGACCCAGTACTTC. Protein sequence: CASSSLDRGRGETQYF. The whole variable domain, filled in from reference TRBV11-2 and TRBJ2-5, reads EAGVAQSPRYKIIEKRQSVAFWCNPISGHATLYWYQQILGQGPKLLIQFQNNGVVDDSQLPKDRFSAERLKGVDSTLKIQPAKLEDSAVYLCASSSLDRGRGETQYFGPGTRLLVL.

This clone was seen only a few times. This chain joins TRBV11-3 and TRBJ2-5, with D possibly being TRBD2 (7 bases). In germline, CDR1 is SGHNT, CDR2 YENEEA. The CDR3 sequence is 16 residues long. V was cut by 5 bases and J by 0 bases, with 16 bases left in between. CDR3 loop: CASSRGRTGHQETQYF. In nucleotides, the CDR3 is TGTGCCAGCAGCCGCGGGAGAACAGGGCACCAAGAGACCCAGTACTTC.

This clone was detected only once. The rearrangement links TRBV13 to TRBJ1-1, with 8 bases identical to TRBD1. Trimming cost V 3 bases and J 3 bases; bases outside gene matches: 3. Germline V gene lookup returns CDR1 PRHDT and CDR2 FYEKMQ (reference sequence). There are 14 residues in the CDR3. DNA for the CDR3: TGTGCCAGCAGCTTCAACAGGGGGGACACTGAAGCTTTCTTT. It encodes CASSFNRGDTEAFF.

This chain uses TRBV2 with TRBJ2-5; D remains ambiguous. Germline V gene lookup returns CDR1 SNHLY and CDR2 FYNNEI. The V end was cut by 6 bases, the J end by 0 bases, with 5 bases between. The CDR3 loop spans 12 amino acids. The CDR3 protein is CASRRDQETQYF. CDR3 DNA: TGTGCCAGCAGGAGAGACCAAGAGACCCAGTACTTC. Full variable domain (remainder filled in from reference TRBV2 and TRBJ2-5): EPEVTQTPSHQVTQMGQEVILRCVPISNHLYFYWYRQILGQKVEFLVSFYNNEISEKSEIFDDQFSVERPDGSNFTLKIRSTKLEDSAMYFCASRRDQETQYFGPGTRLLVL.

This rearrangement joins TRBV28 to TRBJ2-5; 8 bases map to TRBD1. Trimming at V came to 2 bases and at J to 6 bases, leaving 2 bases not matched to a gene. In germline, CDR1 is MDHEN, CDR2 SYDVKM. The CDR3 runs to 13 residues. The CDR3 sequence is CASSLPGGKTQYF. CDR3 DNA: TGTGCCAGCAGTTTACCAGGGGGCAAGACCCAGTACTTC.